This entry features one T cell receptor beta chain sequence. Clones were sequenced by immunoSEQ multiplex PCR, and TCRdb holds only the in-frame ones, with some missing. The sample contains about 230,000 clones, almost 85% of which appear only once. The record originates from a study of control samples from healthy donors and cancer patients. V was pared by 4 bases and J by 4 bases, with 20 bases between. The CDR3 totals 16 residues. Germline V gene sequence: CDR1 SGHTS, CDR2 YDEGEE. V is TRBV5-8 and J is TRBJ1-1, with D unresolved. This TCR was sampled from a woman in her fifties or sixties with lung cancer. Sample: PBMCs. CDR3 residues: CASSTTRRGEGTEAFF. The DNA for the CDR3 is TGTGCCAGCAGCACTACGCGGCGGGGAGAGGGCACTGAAGCTTTCTTT.